The 30 T cell receptor beta chains reported below all come from one sample, sequenced in a study of blood T cell repertoires in COVID-19. This table comes from immunoSEQ multiplex PCR, and its TCRdb copy is limited to in-frame clones, with some not included. The table lists under 45,000 clones, roughly 90% of them singletons, with around 0.41% in the top ten. The sequenced material came from peripheral blood. These receptors were collected from a human donor in a cohort sampled during active COVID-19.

The DNA of the CDR3 is TGTGCCAGCAGTCCTACAGGGTCCTATGGCTACACCTTC. It is translated as CASSPTGSYGYTF. V gene TRBV27 combines with J gene TRBJ1-2; D is possibly TRBD1 (6 bases). Germline assignment: CDR1 MNHEY and CDR2 SMNVEV (reference sequence). V was clipped by 5 bases and J by 4 bases, with 11 bases between them. The CDR3 sequence is 13 residues long.

The chain has TRBV7-9 and TRBJ2-7; TRBD1 aligns across 11 bases. V trimming: 6 bases; J trimming: 2 bases; junction bases outside the gene matches: 3. The germline V gene encodes CDR1 SEHNR and CDR2 FQNEAQ (reference sequence). The length of the CDR3 is 14 residues. DNA for the CDR3: TGTGCCAGCAGAGGGACAGGGGGGGCCTACGAGCAGTACTTC. This encodes CASRGTGGAYEQYF.

V and J are TRBV6-5 and TRBJ1-1; D is uncertain. From germline, CDR1 is MNHEY and CDR2 SVGAGI. The CDR3 covers 15 residues. V was pared by 7 bases and J by 1 base, with 16 bases between. The CDR3 DNA reads as TGTGCCAGCAAGATCACACAGACCTGGAACACTGAAGCTTTCTTT. This gives the protein CASKITQTWNTEAFF.

The gene calls are TRBV19 and TRBJ1-1, with a tentative D call TRBD1 (6 bases). Germline V gene sequence: CDR1 LNHDA, CDR2 SQIVND (reference sequence). The CDR3 is made up of 12 amino acids. Trimming removed 10 bases at V and 5 bases at J, with 14 bases between. For the CDR3, the DNA is TGTGCCACCAGAACAGGGTTTACTGAAGCTTTCTTT. Its protein is CATRTGFTEAFF. The complete variable domain, with remaining parts taken from reference TRBV19 and TRBJ1-1, reads DGGITQSPKYLFRKEGQNVTLSCEQNLNHDAMYWYRQDPGQGLRLIYYSQIVNDFQKGDIAEGYSVSREKKESFPLTVTSAQKNPTAFYLCATRTGFTEAFFGQGTRLTVV.

The chain combines TRBV7-2 with TRBJ2-7; 9 nucleotides align to TRBD1. J lost 2 bases, V lost 5 bases, and 7 bases had no gene match. In germline, CDR1 is SGHTA, CDR2 FQGNSA. This CDR3 region has 15 residues. CDR3 sequence (DNA): TGTGCCAGCAGCCCCCGACAGGGGGGGGCCTACGAGCAGTACTTC. Residues: CASSPRQGGAYEQYF.

This chain links TRBV7-2 with TRBJ2-7; TRBD1 is a possible D gene (5 bases). CDR1 is SGHTA, CDR2 FQGNSA, per germline. This CDR3 region has 13 residues. V was shortened by 1 base and J by 2 bases, with 6 bases between the two germline ends. The CDR3 DNA sequence: TGTGCCAGCAGCTTAGGGGGCCCCTACGAGCAGTACTTC. It yields the protein CASSLGGPYEQYF. Using reference TRBV7-2 and TRBJ2-7 for the parts outside the CDR3, the full variable domain is GAGVSQSPSNKVTEKGKDVELRCDPISGHTALYWYRQSLGQGLEFLIYFQGNSAPDKSGLPSDRFSAERTGGSVSTLTIQRTQQEDSAVYLCASSLGGPYEQYFGPGTRLTVT.

This chain links TRBV12-3 or TRBV12-4 with TRBJ1-2; no clear D. The germline V and J ends were trimmed by 2 bases and 6 bases, with 10 bases remaining between them. This CDR3 is built from 13 residues. CDR3 in DNA: TGTGCCAGCAGTTTAAGCGGGCGGGATGGCTACACCTTC. Its translation is CASSLSGRDGYTF.

V usage is TRBV19 and J usage is TRBJ1-1; the match to TRBD1 covers 7 bases. This CDR3 region has 14 residues. J lost 5 bases, V lost 3 bases, and 6 bases had no gene match. Germline CDR1 reads LNHDA; CDR2 reads SQIVND (reference sequence). The CDR3 here is CASSIHRGGTEAFF. The CDR3 region has the DNA TGTGCCAGTAGTATTCACAGGGGAGGTACTGAAGCTTTCTTT. Based on the CDR3 plus reference TRBV19 and TRBJ1-1, the full variable domain is DGGITQSPKYLFRKEGQNVTLSCEQNLNHDAMYWYRQDPGQGLRLIYYSQIVNDFQKGDIAEGYSVSREKKESFPLTVTSAQKNPTAFYLCASSIHRGGTEAFFGQGTRLTVV.

The CDR3 spells CARSARGRIEAFF. CDR3 nucleotides: TGTGCCAGAAGCGCCAGGGGGCGCATTGAAGCTTTCTTT. The chain has TRBV5-3 and TRBJ1-1; TRBD1 matches at 8 bases. TRBV5-3 qualifies as an ORF whose function is uncertain. This CDR3 has 13 residues. J lost 7 bases, V lost 4 bases, and 6 bases had no gene match.

The chain is built from TRBV4-3 and TRBJ1-2; D possibly corresponds to TRBD1 (5 bases). CDR1 and CDR2 from the germline V gene are LGHNA and YSLEER. The V end was cut by 0 bases, the J end by 4 bases, with 12 bases between. The CDR3 is 15 amino acids. CDR3 loop: CASSQDRGDFYGYTF. Written as DNA, the CDR3 is TGCGCCAGCAGCCAAGATCGCGGGGACTTCTATGGCTACACCTTC.

V is TRBV4-1 and J is TRBJ2-7, with 9 nucleotides matching TRBD1. Germline loops: CDR1 MGHRA, CDR2 YSYEKL. V lost 4 bases, J lost 4 bases, and 2 bases stayed unmatched. The CDR3 contains 13 residues. The CDR3 reads CASSPDRGYEQYF. DNA for the CDR3: TGCGCCAGCAGCCCGGACAGGGGATACGAGCAGTACTTC.

This clone appeared once. The chain recombines TRBV2 with TRBJ2-7; 8 nucleotides align to TRBD1. The CDR3 consists of 12 residues. In germline, CDR1 is SNHLY, CDR2 FYNNEI. Unmatched junction bases numbered 3, after V lost 5 bases and J lost 6 bases. CDR3 nucleotide sequence: TGTGCCAGCAGTACCACAGGGGGCGAGCAGTACTTC. It translates to CASSTTGGEQYF.

This clone turned up a few times. The chain recombines TRBV2 with TRBJ1-2; 9 bases match TRBD1. Germline assignment: CDR1 SNHLY and CDR2 FYNNEI. The CDR3 spans 14 residues. With 7 bases clipped from V and 4 bases from J, the junction kept 7 bases outside the gene matches. The chain's CDR3 is CASTRDRVVYGYTF. Written as DNA, the CDR3 is TGTGCCAGCACCCGGGACAGGGTAGTCTATGGCTACACCTTC.

The V call is TRBV18, the J call TRBJ1-4; no reliable D call. The CDR3 is 14 amino acids. Germline values: CDR1 KGHSH, CDR2 LQKENI. The V and J ends lost 2 bases and 1 base respectively, with 5 bases between them. The CDR3 DNA reads TGTGCCAGCTCACCAGGACTAACTAATGAAAAACTGTTTTTT. Residues: CASSPGLTNEKLFF.

This chain links TRBV5-5 with TRBJ1-2; 8 positions agree with TRBD1. V was pared by 0 bases and J by 7 bases, with 14 bases of the junction left unmatched. The CDR3 has 17 residues. Germline V lookup: CDR1 SGHKS, CDR2 YYEKEE (reference sequence). CDR3 bases: TGTGCCAGCAGCTTGGCGGGCAGGGGGCCCCTCAGGGGTGGCTACACCTTC. Protein: CASSLAGRGPLRGGYTF.

The CDR3 DNA is TGTGCCAGCAGTTCATCAGGGGTAAGGAATTCACCCCTCCACTTT. This sequence encodes CASSSSGVRNSPLHF. The rearrangement uses TRBV6-6 and TRBJ1-6; tentatively, D is TRBD1 (6 bases). The V end was cut by 4 bases, the J end by 7 bases, with 14 bases between. CDR3 length: 15 amino acids. CDR1 and CDR2 (germline): MNHNY, SVGAGI (reference sequence).

The chain carries TRBV4-3 and TRBJ1-5; the D gene is possibly TRBD1 (5 bases). Germline V gives CDR1 LGHNA, CDR2 YSLEER. The CDR3 is 15 residues long. V dropped 0 bases and J dropped 3 bases, with 9 bases sitting between them. Here the CDR3 DNA reads TGCGCCAGCAGCCAAGATAGACAGTACAATCAGCCCCAGCATTTT. Translating gives CASSQDRQYNQPQHF.

The table lists this clone with a count of one. V and J are TRBV2 and TRBJ1-6, with D maybe TRBD1 (6 bases). CDR1 is SNHLY, CDR2 FYNNEI, per germline. This CDR3 comprises 14 residues. V gave up 6 bases and J gave up 9 bases, with 15 bases separating them. CDR3 sequence: CASSDEGGGSPLHF. CDR3 in DNA: TGTGCCAGCAGCGATGAGGGGGGGGGTTCACCCCTCCACTTT.

The V gene is TRBV3-1 (or the pseudogene TRBV3-2), the J gene TRBJ2-6, with D maybe TRBD1 (7 bases). Germline lookup yields CDR1 LGHDT and CDR2 YNNKEL (reference sequence). CDR3 length equals 19 residues. Trimming stripped 2 bases from V and 0 bases from J, with 17 bases between. The DNA for the CDR3 is TGTGCCAGCAGCCAAAGAGGAGGGGGCCGAGACTCTGGGGCCAACGTCCTGACTTTC. Its protein is CASSQRGGGRDSGANVLTF.

The chain joins TRBV4-3 to TRBJ1-4, with D unclear. The CDR3 length is 14 residues. Germline loops: CDR1 LGHNA, CDR2 YSLEER. V was pared by 0 bases and J by 16 bases, with 18 bases between. CDR3 loop: CASSQDLPQTPWFF. The CDR3 DNA reads as TGCGCCAGCAGCCAAGATCTCCCGCAGACACCTTGGTTTTTT.

In DNA, the CDR3 is TGTGCCAGCAGTGAACGGGGTGCCCCCTACGAGCAGTACTTC. Protein sequence: CASSERGAPYEQYF. The gene calls are TRBV2 and TRBJ2-7; D possibly corresponds to TRBD2 (5 bases). The CDR3 is made up of 14 amino acids. From germline, CDR1 is SNHLY and CDR2 FYNNEI. Trimming shortened V by 2 bases and J by 2 bases, and 10 bases separated the two germline ends.

The V call is TRBV5-1, the J call TRBJ2-7; 8 positions match TRBD1. V lost 2 bases and J lost 4; bases outside the gene matches: 8. In germline, CDR1 is SGHRS, CDR2 YFSETQ. There are 15 residues in the CDR3. DNA of the CDR3: TGCGCCAGCAGCTTTGGCAGGGGGCGCGGATACGAGCAGTACTTC. Translation: CASSFGRGRGYEQYF. The full variable domain, its missing parts supplied by reference TRBV5-1 and TRBJ2-7, is KAGVTQTPRYLIKTRGQQVTLSCSPISGHRSVSWYQQTPGQGLQFLFEYFSETQRNKGNFPGRFSGRQFSNSRSEMNVSTLELGDSALYLCASSFGRGRGYEQYFGPGTRLTVT.

The chain couples TRBV5-1 to TRBJ2-6, with 9 bases that match TRBD1. This CDR3 region has 19 residues. Per the germline V gene, CDR1 is SGHRS and CDR2 is YFSETQ. Germline trimming cut 0 bases from V and 2 bases from J; bases unmatched to any gene: 9. The CDR3 sequence is CASSLGAGQGITGANVLTF. DNA of the CDR3: TGCGCCAGCAGCTTGGGGGCGGGACAGGGAATCACTGGGGCCAACGTCCTGACTTTC.

V and J are TRBV6-6 and TRBJ1-2; D remains ambiguous. The CDR3 is 12 amino acids. Germline V lookup: CDR1 MNHNY, CDR2 SVGAGI (reference sequence). V shed 4 bases and J shed 7 bases, with 10 bases lying between them. In DNA, the CDR3 is TGTGCCAGCAGTTCAAGCCTTCGTGGCTACACCTTC. This translates into CASSSSLRGYTF.

This chain connects TRBV19 to TRBJ2-7; 7 positions match TRBD1. In germline, CDR1 is LNHDA, CDR2 SQIVND (reference sequence). V was clipped by 1 base and J by 2 bases; unmatched bases: 2. CDR3 length: 14 amino acids. The DNA of the CDR3 is TGTGCCAGTAGTATAGCACAGGGGACCTACGAGCAGTACTTC. This gives the protein CASSIAQGTYEQYF.

The chain carries TRBV7-8 and TRBJ1-2; tentative D call: TRBD1 (5 bases). Per the germline V gene, CDR1 is SGHVS and CDR2 is FQNEAQ. The CDR3 loop spans 15 amino acids. Trimming cost V 5 bases and J 0 bases, with 13 bases left between them. CDR3 residues: CASSARKTANYGYTF. Written as DNA, the CDR3 is TGTGCCAGCAGCGCCCGAAAGACAGCTAACTATGGCTACACCTTC.

This chain uses TRBV10-2 with TRBJ1-6; 8 bases line up with TRBD1. V gave up 2 bases and J gave up 3 bases; unmatched junction bases: 3. The CDR3 consists of 16 residues. Germline-derived CDR1 and CDR2 are WSHSY and SAAADI. CDR3 region: CASSETGGYYNSPLHF. DNA of the CDR3: TGCGCCAGCAGTGAGACAGGGGGATACTATAATTCACCCCTCCACTTT.

The rearrangement links TRBV7-9 to TRBJ1-2, with D possibly matching TRBD1 (5 bases). Looked up from germline, CDR1 is SEHNR and CDR2 is FQNEAQ (reference sequence). CDR3 length equals 14 residues. The V end was cut by 2 bases, the J end by 3 bases, with 10 bases between. CDR3 nucleotide sequence: TGTGCCAGCAGCTTATTGACGGGGGACTATGGCTACACCTTC. Translation: CASSLLTGDYGYTF.

This clone was recorded only once. V usage is TRBV7-2 and J usage is TRBJ2-3, with TRBD2 matching over 15 bases. Germline V gene lookup returns CDR1 SGHTA and CDR2 FQGNSA. The CDR3 runs to 18 residues. Trimming removed 5 bases from V and 8 bases from J; junction bases left unmatched: 14. For the CDR3, the DNA is TGTGCCAGCAGCCCGGCCGGGACTAGCGGGGGGAAGACAAGTACGCAGTATTTT. Its translation: CASSPAGTSGGKTSTQYF.

The chain uses TRBV3-1 (or the pseudogene TRBV3-2) and TRBJ1-5; D is uncertain. The CDR3 is 13 amino acids. In germline, CDR1 is LGHDT, CDR2 YNNKEL (reference sequence). V was cut by 6 bases and J by 5 bases, with 11 bases left in between. In DNA, the CDR3 is TGTGCCAGCAGTCCCACCCGAGATCAGCCCCAGCATTTT. Translation gives CASSPTRDQPQHF.